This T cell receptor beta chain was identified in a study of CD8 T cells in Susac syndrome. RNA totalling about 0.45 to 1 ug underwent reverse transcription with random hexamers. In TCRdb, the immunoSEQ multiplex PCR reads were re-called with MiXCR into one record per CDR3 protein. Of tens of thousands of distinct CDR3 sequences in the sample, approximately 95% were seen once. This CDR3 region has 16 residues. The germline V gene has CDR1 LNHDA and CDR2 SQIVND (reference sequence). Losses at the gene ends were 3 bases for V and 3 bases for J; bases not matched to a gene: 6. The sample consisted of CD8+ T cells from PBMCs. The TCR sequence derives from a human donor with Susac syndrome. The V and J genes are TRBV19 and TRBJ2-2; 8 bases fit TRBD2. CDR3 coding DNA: TGTGCCAGTAGTATGTACCCGGGAGGGGACACCGGGGAGCTGTTTTTT. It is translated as CASSMYPGGDTGELFF.